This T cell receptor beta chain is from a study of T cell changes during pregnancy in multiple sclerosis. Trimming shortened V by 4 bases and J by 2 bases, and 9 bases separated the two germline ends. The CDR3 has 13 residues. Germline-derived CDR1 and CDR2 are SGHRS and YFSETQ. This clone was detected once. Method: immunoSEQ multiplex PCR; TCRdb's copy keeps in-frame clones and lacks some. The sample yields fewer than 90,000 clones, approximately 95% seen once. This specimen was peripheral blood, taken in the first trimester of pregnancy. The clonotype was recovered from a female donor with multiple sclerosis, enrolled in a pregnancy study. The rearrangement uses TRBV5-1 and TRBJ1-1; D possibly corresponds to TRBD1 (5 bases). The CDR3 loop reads CASSGAGNTEAFF. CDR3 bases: TGCGCCAGCAGCGGGGCAGGTAACACTGAAGCTTTCTTT.